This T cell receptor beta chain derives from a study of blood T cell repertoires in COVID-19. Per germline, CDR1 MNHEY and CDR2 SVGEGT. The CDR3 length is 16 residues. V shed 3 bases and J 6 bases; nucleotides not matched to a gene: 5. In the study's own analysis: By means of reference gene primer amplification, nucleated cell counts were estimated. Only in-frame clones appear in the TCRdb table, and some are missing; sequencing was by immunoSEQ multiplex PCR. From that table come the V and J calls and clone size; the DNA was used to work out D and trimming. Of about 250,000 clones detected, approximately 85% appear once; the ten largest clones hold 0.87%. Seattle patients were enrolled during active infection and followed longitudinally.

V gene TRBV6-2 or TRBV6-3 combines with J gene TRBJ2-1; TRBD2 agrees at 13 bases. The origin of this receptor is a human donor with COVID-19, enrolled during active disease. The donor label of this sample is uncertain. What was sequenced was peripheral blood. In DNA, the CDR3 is TGTGCCAGCAGTTATCGAAGGACTAGCGGGAGCAATGAGCAGTTCTTC. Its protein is CASSYRRTSGSNEQFF.